Following are 28 T cell receptor beta chains from one sample sequenced in a study of identifying expanded T cells in peripheral blood. Only in-frame clones appear in the TCRdb table, and some are missing; sequencing was by immunoSEQ multiplex PCR. The sample shows approximately 92,000 clones, about 85% of them seen only once. The material sequenced was blood. The receptors were sampled from a person aged 18 to 70 in good health.

The chain carries TRBV4-3 and TRBJ2-3, with D uncertain. The V and J ends lost 1 base and 1 base respectively, with 6 bases between them. This CDR3 has 14 amino acids. CDR1 LGHNA and CDR2 YSLEER come from the germline V gene. The DNA for the CDR3 is TGCGCCAGCAGCCAAGGGGCGGGCACAGATACGCAGTATTTT. Translation gives CASSQGAGTDTQYF.

The J gene is TRBJ1-1, the V gene TRBV6-5; D is perhaps TRBD1 (5 bases). V was shortened by 0 bases and J by 4 bases, with 12 bases between the two germline ends. Per germline, CDR1 MNHEY and CDR2 SVGAGI. The CDR3 is 15 amino acids. CDR3: CASSYSGHPFTEAFF. CDR3 DNA: TGTGCCAGCAGTTACTCCGGACACCCTTTCACTGAAGCTTTCTTT.

The V call is TRBV6-6, the J call TRBJ2-7, with 9 nucleotides matching TRBD1. The ends lost 9 bases at V and 4 bases at J; junction bases unmatched: 10. Germline CDR1 and CDR2: MNHNY and SVGAGI (reference sequence). This CDR3 comprises 14 residues. CDR3 DNA sequence: TGTGCCAGTAGTCCGGGACAGGGATGGTACGAGCAGTACTTC. It translates to CASSPGQGWYEQYF.

This chain links TRBV5-1 with TRBJ2-7, with D possibly TRBD2 on 6 matching bases. Germline V gene lookup returns CDR1 SGHRS and CDR2 YFSETQ. This CDR3 has 13 amino acids. The V end was cut by 6 bases, the J end by 1 base, with 11 bases between. DNA for the CDR3: TGCGCCAGCACCTCAGGACTATCCTACGAGCAGTACTTC. As protein: CASTSGLSYEQYF. The whole variable domain, remainder taken from reference TRBV5-1 and TRBJ2-7, is KAGVTQTPRYLIKTRGQQVTLSCSPISGHRSVSWYQQTPGQGLQFLFEYFSETQRNKGNFPGRFSGRQFSNSRSEMNVSTLELGDSALYLCASTSGLSYEQYFGPGTRLTVT.

The rearrangement joins TRBV29-1 to TRBJ1-1; D is ambiguous. With 2 bases removed from V and 10 bases from J, the gap between germline ends came to 17 bases. This CDR3 has 13 amino acids. Germline V lookup: CDR1 SQVTM, CDR2 ANQGSEA. The CDR3 bases are TGCAGCGTTGAACCCCTATCCAGGCTTAGAGCTTTCTTT. Protein sequence: CSVEPLSRLRAFF.

This clone was seen a handful of times. CDR3 in DNA: TGCGCCAGCAGCTTGATCCAGGGCCCCTACGAGCAGTACTTC. Its translation: CASSLIQGPYEQYF. The chain links TRBV5-1 to TRBJ2-7; TRBD1 might be the D (5 bases). The CDR3 totals 14 residues. With 1 base removed from V and 2 bases from J, the gap between germline ends came to 10 bases. Germline V gives CDR1 SGHRS, CDR2 YFSETQ.

The chain employs TRBV4-2 and TRBJ2-7, with a weak D call TRBD2 (6 bases). From germline, CDR1 is LGHNA and CDR2 YNFKEQ. Trimming pared 1 base from V and 3 bases from J, leaving 10 bases between. The CDR3 is made up of 14 amino acids. The CDR3 DNA reads as TGTGCCAGCAGCCAAGTGGGCGGGGTCTACGAGCAGTACTTC. Translated: CASSQVGGVYEQYF.

V and J are TRBV11-2 and TRBJ2-5, with 8 bases aligning to TRBD2. Germline assignment: CDR1 SGHAT and CDR2 FQNNGV. V dropped 3 bases and J dropped 4; count of bases not matched to a gene: 4. The CDR3 has 14 residues. The CDR3 reads CASSFGGAGETQYF. CDR3 DNA: TGTGCCAGCAGCTTCGGGGGGGCGGGAGAGACCCAGTACTTC.

Here the CDR3 DNA reads TGTGCCAGCAGTTATATGGGACAGGGGAAAAACAAAGAGTACTTC. It yields the protein CASSYMGQGKNKEYF. This chain uses TRBV27 with TRBJ2-5, with TRBD1 matching over 10 bases. Germline assignment: CDR1 MNHEY and CDR2 SMNVEV (reference sequence). This CDR3 is built from 15 residues. V lost 4 bases, J lost 12 bases, and 14 bases stayed unmatched.

The chain joins TRBV19 to TRBJ1-2, with D perhaps TRBD1 (6 bases). The CDR3 is made up of 14 amino acids. Germline CDR1 is LNHDA and CDR2 is SQIVND (reference sequence). V was cut by 6 bases and J by 4 bases, with 15 bases left in between. CDR3 nucleotide sequence: TGTGCCAGTAGCCGACCTACGGACAGCTATGGCTACACCTTC. The encoded protein is CASSRPTDSYGYTF.

V is TRBV19 and J is TRBJ1-2; D call uncertain. Germline CDR1 reads LNHDA; CDR2 reads SQIVND (reference sequence). V was clipped by 3 bases and J by 0 bases, with 17 bases between them. This CDR3 has 17 residues. The CDR3 bases are TGTGCCAGTAGTATTAGTCAGTACATTACCCCTAACTATGGCTACACCTTC. It is translated as CASSISQYITPNYGYTF.

The chain is built from TRBV6-6 and TRBJ1-1; 7 bases match TRBD1. The CDR3 totals 14 residues. CDR1 is MNHNY and CDR2 is SVGAGI in the germline V gene (reference sequence). V lost 5 bases and J lost 5; bases outside the gene matches: 8. The CDR3 sequence is CASSQTGSRTEAFF. CDR3 nucleotide sequence: TGTGCCAGCAGTCAGACAGGGAGTCGGACTGAAGCTTTCTTT.

This chain uses TRBV5-1 with TRBJ1-1; TRBD1 agrees at 7 bases. V lost 5 bases and J lost 8; bases outside the gene matches: 15. The germline V gene has CDR1 SGHRS and CDR2 YFSETQ. The CDR3 loop spans 15 amino acids. The CDR3 DNA sequence: TGCGCCAGCAGACTATTTGCAGGGGGTGAATCCGAAGCTTTCTTT. Translated: CASRLFAGGESEAFF. Complete variable domain (other parts from reference TRBV5-1 and TRBJ1-1): KAGVTQTPRYLIKTRGQQVTLSCSPISGHRSVSWYQQTPGQGLQFLFEYFSETQRNKGNFPGRFSGRQFSNSRSEMNVSTLELGDSALYLCASRLFAGGESEAFFGQGTRLTVV.

The chain carries TRBV5-1 and TRBJ1-3; D gene uncertain. From germline, CDR1 is SGHRS and CDR2 YFSETQ. V lost 1 base and J lost 0, with 5 bases in between. The CDR3 spans 14 residues. CDR3 protein: CASSLYSSGNTIYF. DNA for the CDR3: TGCGCCAGCAGCTTGTATAGCTCTGGAAACACCATATATTTT. Drawing the rest from reference TRBV5-1 and TRBJ1-3, the complete variable domain is KAGVTQTPRYLIKTRGQQVTLSCSPISGHRSVSWYQQTPGQGLQFLFEYFSETQRNKGNFPGRFSGRQFSNSRSEMNVSTLELGDSALYLCASSLYSSGNTIYFGEGSWLTVV.

The rearrangement joins TRBV11-3 to TRBJ1-1, with a tentative D call TRBD1 (5 bases). The CDR3 contains 14 residues. Germline V gene lookup returns CDR1 SGHNT and CDR2 YENEEA. Trimming stripped 2 bases from V and 4 bases from J, with 11 bases between. The CDR3 DNA sequence: TGTGCCAGCAGCTTATCTGGGGGAGCCACTGAAGCTTTCTTT. This translates into CASSLSGGATEAFF.

This sequence joins TRBV5-5 and TRBJ2-1, with TRBD1 matching 9 bases. CDR1 is SGHKS, CDR2 YYEKEE, per germline (reference sequence). Trimming removed 2 bases from V and 8 bases from J; junction bases left unmatched: 14. The CDR3 loop spans 17 amino acids. CDR3 nucleotides: TGTGCCAGCAGCTTTTTTTATTCCTACCGGACAGGGGATGAGCAGTTCTTC. It codes for CASSFFYSYRTGDEQFF.

This rearrangement joins TRBV6-1 to TRBJ1-1, with 10 nucleotides matching TRBD1. The CDR3 spans 15 residues. Germline V gives CDR1 MNHNS, CDR2 SASEGT. Unmatched junction bases numbered 4, after V lost 6 bases and J lost 0 bases. The CDR3 nucleotides read TGTGCCAGCAGGGGACAGGGGCGCCTGAACACTGAAGCTTTCTTT. Its protein product is CASRGQGRLNTEAFF.

The gene calls are TRBV7-8 and TRBJ1-5; D gene unclear. V gave up 2 bases and J gave up 1 base, with 9 bases separating them. The germline V gene has CDR1 SGHVS and CDR2 FQNEAQ. The length of the CDR3 is 15 residues. DNA for the CDR3: TGTGCCAGCAGCTTACGACTGAGCAGCAATCAGCCCCAGCATTTT. Translating it yields CASSLRLSSNQPQHF.

The genes are TRBV7-6 and TRBJ1-6; D gene ambiguous. CDR3 length: 15 residues. In germline, CDR1 is SGHVS, CDR2 FNYEAQ. V was clipped by 1 base and J by 10 bases, with 14 bases between them. The CDR3 loop reads CASSLVPVTSSPLHF. The DNA of the CDR3 is TGTGCCAGCAGCTTAGTCCCAGTGACTAGCTCACCCCTCCACTTT. Full variable domain (remainder filled in from reference TRBV7-6 and TRBJ1-6): GAGVSQSPRYKVTKRGQDVALRCDPISGHVSLYWYRQALGQGPEFLTYFNYEAQQDKSGLPNDRFSAERPEGSISTLTIQRTEQRDSAMYRCASSLVPVTSSPLHFGNGTRLTVT.

The V call is TRBV11-2, the J call TRBJ2-7; D gene uncertain. The CDR3 contains 15 residues. The ends were cut back, 5 bases at V and 3 bases at J, with 17 bases in the middle. Per germline, CDR1 SGHAT and CDR2 FQNNGV. The chain's CDR3 is CASSLALSSGYEQYF. As DNA, the CDR3 is TGTGCCAGCAGCCTGGCCCTATCATCTGGCTACGAGCAGTACTTC.

This clone came up once. This sequence joins TRBV2 and TRBJ2-3; D ambiguous. V was cut by 2 bases and J by 4 bases, with 4 bases left in between. The germline V gene has CDR1 SNHLY and CDR2 FYNNEI. The CDR3 length is 12 residues. The CDR3 sequence: CASSERSDTQYF. Written as DNA, the CDR3 is TGTGCCAGCAGTGAACGGTCAGATACGCAGTATTTT.

In its sample, this clone was seen once. V is TRBV30 and J is TRBJ2-3, with D possibly TRBD1 on 5 matching bases. The V gene's germline CDR1 is GTSNPN and CDR2 SVGIG (reference sequence). The CDR3 spans 15 residues. V was clipped by 0 bases and J by 1 base, with 11 bases between them. The CDR3 bases are TGTGCCTGGAGTGTATTCCCGACAGGCACAGATACGCAGTATTTT. Amino acids: CAWSVFPTGTDTQYF.

Here the CDR3 DNA reads TGTGCCAGCAGTTACGGAGGGGACACTGAAGCTTTCTTT. As protein: CASSYGGDTEAFF. The rearrangement joins TRBV6-5 to TRBJ1-1; possibly TRBD1 for D (5 bases). Germline-derived CDR1 and CDR2 are MNHEY and SVGAGI. V lost 2 bases and J lost 3, with 7 bases in between. This CDR3 region has 13 residues.

V gene TRBV7-6 combines with J gene TRBJ2-1, with a weak D call TRBD1 (5 bases). The CDR3 extends over 16 amino acids. Germline-derived CDR1 and CDR2 are SGHVS and FNYEAQ. Trimming cost V 4 bases and J 5 bases, with 18 bases left between them. CDR3 sequence: CASSSQGFGFDNEQFF. CDR3 in DNA: TGTGCCAGCAGCTCGCAGGGTTTCGGATTCGACAATGAGCAGTTCTTC. Full variable domain (rest looked up from reference TRBV7-6 and TRBJ2-1): GAGVSQSPRYKVTKRGQDVALRCDPISGHVSLYWYRQALGQGPEFLTYFNYEAQQDKSGLPNDRFSAERPEGSISTLTIQRTEQRDSAMYRCASSSQGFGFDNEQFFGPGTRLTVL.

V is TRBV28 and J is TRBJ1-5; D is possibly TRBD1 (5 bases). The ends were cut back, 5 bases at V and 6 bases at J, with 14 bases in the middle. Germline V lookup: CDR1 MDHEN, CDR2 SYDVKM. The CDR3 consists of 14 residues. CDR3 amino acids: CASSGQWGGQPQHF. The CDR3 nucleotides are TGTGCCAGCAGTGGCCAGTGGGGGGGTCAGCCCCAGCATTTT.

The chain is built from TRBV20-1 and TRBJ2-3, with 7 bases aligning to TRBD1. The length of the CDR3 is 10 residues. Unmatched junction bases numbered 3, after V lost 5 bases and J lost 10 bases. Germline V gene data show CDR1 as DFQATT and CDR2 as SNEGSKA (reference sequence). CDR3 residues: CSAAGGAQYF. The CDR3 bases are TGCAGTGCTGCAGGGGGTGCGCAGTATTTT.

This sequence joins TRBV19 and TRBJ2-7; tentatively, D is TRBD2 (6 bases). The V gene's germline CDR1 is LNHDA and CDR2 SQIVND (reference sequence). This CDR3 is 15 amino acids long. V was pared by 5 bases and J by 0 bases, with 14 bases between. The chain's CDR3 is CASSWGRHSSYEQYF. CDR3 in DNA: TGTGCCAGTAGTTGGGGGAGGCACAGCTCCTACGAGCAGTACTTC.

This clone appeared a single time. The J gene is TRBJ1-2, the V gene TRBV5-1, with D possibly being TRBD1 (6 bases). The CDR3 is 15 amino acids. V was cut by 3 bases and J by 7 bases, with 19 bases left in between. CDR1 is SGHRS, CDR2 YFSETQ, per germline. CDR3 in amino acids: CASSSRLQGFSGYTF. As DNA, the CDR3 is TGCGCCAGCAGCTCAAGGTTACAGGGATTTTCTGGCTACACCTTC. Filled out from reference TRBV5-1 and TRBJ1-2, the complete variable domain reads KAGVTQTPRYLIKTRGQQVTLSCSPISGHRSVSWYQQTPGQGLQFLFEYFSETQRNKGNFPGRFSGRQFSNSRSEMNVSTLELGDSALYLCASSSRLQGFSGYTFGSGTRLTVV.